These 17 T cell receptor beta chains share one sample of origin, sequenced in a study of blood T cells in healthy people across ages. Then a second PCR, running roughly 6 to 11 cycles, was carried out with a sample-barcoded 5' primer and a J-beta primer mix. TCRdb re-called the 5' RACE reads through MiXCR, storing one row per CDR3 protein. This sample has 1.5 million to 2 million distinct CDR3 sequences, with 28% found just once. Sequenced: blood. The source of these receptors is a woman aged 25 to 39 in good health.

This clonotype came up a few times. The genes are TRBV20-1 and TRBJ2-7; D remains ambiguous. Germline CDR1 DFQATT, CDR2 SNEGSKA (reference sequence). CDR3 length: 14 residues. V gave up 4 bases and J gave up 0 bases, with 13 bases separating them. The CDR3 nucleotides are TGCAGTGCTAAATCGACGGAACACTCCTACGAGCAGTACTTC. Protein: CSAKSTEHSYEQYF.

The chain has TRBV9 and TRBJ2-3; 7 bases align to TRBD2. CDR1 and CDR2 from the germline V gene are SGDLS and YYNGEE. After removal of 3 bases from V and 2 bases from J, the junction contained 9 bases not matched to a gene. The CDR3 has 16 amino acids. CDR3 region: CASSAALRGTTDTQYF. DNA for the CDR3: TGTGCCAGCAGCGCAGCATTGCGGGGGACCACAGATACGCAGTATTTT.

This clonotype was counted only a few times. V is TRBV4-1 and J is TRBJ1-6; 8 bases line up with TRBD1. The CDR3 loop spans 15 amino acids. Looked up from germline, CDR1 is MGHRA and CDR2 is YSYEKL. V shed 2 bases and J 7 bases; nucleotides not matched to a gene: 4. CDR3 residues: CASSQPTGENSPLHF. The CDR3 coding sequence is TGCGCCAGCAGCCAACCGACAGGGGAAAATTCACCCCTCCACTTT.

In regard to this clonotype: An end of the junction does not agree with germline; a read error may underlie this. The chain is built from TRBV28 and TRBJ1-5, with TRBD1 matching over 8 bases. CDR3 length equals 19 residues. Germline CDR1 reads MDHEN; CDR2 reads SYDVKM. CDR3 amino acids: CVSSLIRTGRPFGNQPQHF. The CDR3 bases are TGTGTCAGCAGTTTGATTAGGACAGGGCGACCATTTGGGAATCAGCCCCAGCATTTT.

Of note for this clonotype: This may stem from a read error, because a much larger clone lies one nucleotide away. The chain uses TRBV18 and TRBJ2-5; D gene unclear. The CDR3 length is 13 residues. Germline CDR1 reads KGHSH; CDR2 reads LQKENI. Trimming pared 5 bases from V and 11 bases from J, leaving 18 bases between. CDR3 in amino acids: CASSSSLYNEQYF. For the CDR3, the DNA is TGTGCCAGCTCATCTTCCCTCTACAATGAGCAGTACTTC.

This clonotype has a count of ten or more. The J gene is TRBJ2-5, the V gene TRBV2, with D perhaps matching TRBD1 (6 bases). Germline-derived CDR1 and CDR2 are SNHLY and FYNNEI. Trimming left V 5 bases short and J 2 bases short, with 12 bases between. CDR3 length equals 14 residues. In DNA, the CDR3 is TGTGCCAGCAGTCAGACAGGCCAACAAGAGACCCAGTACTTC. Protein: CASSQTGQQETQYF.

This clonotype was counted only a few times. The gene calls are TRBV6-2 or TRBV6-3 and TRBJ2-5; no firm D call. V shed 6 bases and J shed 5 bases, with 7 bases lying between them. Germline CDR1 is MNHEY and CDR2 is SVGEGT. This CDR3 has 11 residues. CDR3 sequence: CASRYAETQYF. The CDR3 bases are TGTGCCAGCAGGTACGCGGAGACCCAGTACTTC.

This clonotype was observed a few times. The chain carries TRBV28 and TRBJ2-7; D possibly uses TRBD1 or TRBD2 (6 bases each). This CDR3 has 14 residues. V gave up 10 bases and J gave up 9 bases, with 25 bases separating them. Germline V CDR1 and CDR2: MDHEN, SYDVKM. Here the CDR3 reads CATHRQGRRSGQYF. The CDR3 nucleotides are TGTGCCACCCACCGGCAGGGGAGGAGATCAGGGCAGTACTTC.

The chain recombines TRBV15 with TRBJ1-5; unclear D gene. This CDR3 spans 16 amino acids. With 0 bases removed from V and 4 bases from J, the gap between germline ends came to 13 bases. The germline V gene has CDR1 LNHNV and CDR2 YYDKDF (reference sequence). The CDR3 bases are TGTGCCACCAGCAGAGAAGAGCAATCGGGAAATCAGCCCCAGCATTTT. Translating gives CATSREEQSGNQPQHF.

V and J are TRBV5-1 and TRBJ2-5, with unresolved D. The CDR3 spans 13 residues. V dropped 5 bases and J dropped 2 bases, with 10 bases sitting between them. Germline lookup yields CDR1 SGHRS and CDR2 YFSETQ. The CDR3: CASSWSVQETQYF. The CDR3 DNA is TGCGCCAGCAGTTGGAGCGTTCAAGAGACCCAGTACTTC.

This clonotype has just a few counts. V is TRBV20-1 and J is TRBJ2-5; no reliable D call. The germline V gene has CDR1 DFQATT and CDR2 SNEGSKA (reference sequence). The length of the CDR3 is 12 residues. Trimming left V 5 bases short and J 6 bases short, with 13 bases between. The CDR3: CSAPGFSKTQYF. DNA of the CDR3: TGCAGTGCTCCCGGGTTTTCGAAGACCCAGTACTTC.

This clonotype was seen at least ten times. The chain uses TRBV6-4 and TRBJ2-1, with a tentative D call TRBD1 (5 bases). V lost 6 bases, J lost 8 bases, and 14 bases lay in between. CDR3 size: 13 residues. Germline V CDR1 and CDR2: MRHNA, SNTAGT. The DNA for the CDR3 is TGTGCCAGCAGCCCGTCCAGGGTCGATGAGCAGTTCTTC. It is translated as CASSPSRVDEQFF.

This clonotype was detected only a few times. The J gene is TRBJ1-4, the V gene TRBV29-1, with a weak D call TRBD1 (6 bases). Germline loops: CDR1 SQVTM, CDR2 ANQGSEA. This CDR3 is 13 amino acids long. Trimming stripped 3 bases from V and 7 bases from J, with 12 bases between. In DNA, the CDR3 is TGCAGCGTTGATAAAGGGGGTCGTGAAAAACTGTTTTTT. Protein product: CSVDKGGREKLFF.

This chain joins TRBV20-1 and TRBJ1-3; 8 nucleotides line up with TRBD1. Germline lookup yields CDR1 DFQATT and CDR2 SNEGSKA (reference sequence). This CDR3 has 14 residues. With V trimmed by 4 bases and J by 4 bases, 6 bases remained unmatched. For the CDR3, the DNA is TGCAGTGCTACCGAGGGGACAGGAGGAAACACCATATATTTT. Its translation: CSATEGTGGNTIYF.

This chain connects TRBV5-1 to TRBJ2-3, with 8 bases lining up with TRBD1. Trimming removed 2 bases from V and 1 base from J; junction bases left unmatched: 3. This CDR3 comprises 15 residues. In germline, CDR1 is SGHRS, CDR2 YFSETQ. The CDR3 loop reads CASSFGQGRTDTQYF. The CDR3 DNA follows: TGCGCCAGCAGCTTTGGACAGGGTCGCACAGATACGCAGTATTTT.

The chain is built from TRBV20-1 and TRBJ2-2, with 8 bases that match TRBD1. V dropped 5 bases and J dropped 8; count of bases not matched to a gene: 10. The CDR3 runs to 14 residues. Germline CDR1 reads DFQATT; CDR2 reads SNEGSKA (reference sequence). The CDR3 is CSAPQGALTGELFF. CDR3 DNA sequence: TGCAGTGCTCCGCAGGGGGCGCTGACTGGGGAGCTGTTTTTT.

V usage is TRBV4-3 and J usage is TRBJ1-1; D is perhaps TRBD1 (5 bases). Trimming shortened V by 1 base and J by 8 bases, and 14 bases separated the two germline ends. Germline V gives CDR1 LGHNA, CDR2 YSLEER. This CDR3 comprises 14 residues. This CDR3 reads CASSQGGGTEEAFF. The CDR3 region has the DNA TGCGCCAGCAGCCAAGGTGGGGGTACGGAAGAAGCTTTCTTT.